The T cell receptor (beta chain) described here comes from a study of CD8+ T cells in alopecia areata. Background on the study: Treatment comprised oral tofacitinib, 5 to 10 mg twice daily, in treated patients.

Details on this clone: Its specificity is unknown.

Broader study findings: Lesional scalp, notably in alopecia totalis/universalis, had clonality above that of normal scalp.

Treatment in this sample: oral pan-JAK inhibitor, 5-10 mg twice daily. Germline V gene data show CDR1 as SGHDT and CDR2 as YYEEEE. The CDR3 runs to 15 residues. V dropped 1 base and J dropped 4 bases, with 14 bases sitting between them. Sequencing used cDNA as its template, made by extracting RNA and reverse transcribing it. Measured with immunoSEQ multiplex PCR; TCRdb has only the in-frame clones, and not every one. The sample records 150,000 to 200,000 clones, roughly 64% being singletons. V is TRBV5-6 and J is TRBJ2-5; no clear D gene. Sequenced material: CD8+ T cells sorted from blood, taken at week 24, from a patient treated with tofacitinib. The origin of this receptor is a human donor with alopecia areata. CDR3 sequence: CASSLYPATPETQYF. For the CDR3, the DNA is TGTGCCAGCAGCTTGTATCCAGCTACCCCAGAGACCCAGTACTTC.